Listed here are 22 T cell receptor beta chains from one sample, sequenced in a study of breast tumors, draining lymph nodes, adjacent tissues. TCRdb reprocessed the multiplex PCR reads with MiXCR, giving one entry per CDR3 protein. The sample contains 45,000 to 65,000 distinct CDR3 sequences, roughly 39% of which appear only once. Sequenced material: breast tumor tissue. The receptors were sampled from a female donor with breast cancer. Some clones in this sample may be carry-over from other donors' samples.

This clonotype has a count of ten or more. This chain links TRBV29-1 with TRBJ2-7; TRBD2 matches 8 bases. The CDR3 contains 13 residues. J was trimmed by 6 bases and V by 6 bases; bases with no gene match: 10. In germline, CDR1 is SQVTM, CDR2 ANQGSEA. This CDR3 is CSVITSGSGEQYF. CDR3 coding DNA: TGCAGCGTAATCACAAGCGGGAGCGGCGAGCAGTACTTC.

This clonotype came up a few times. In nucleotides, the CDR3 is TGCAGTGCTAGTGGTGTAGCGGGGCATGGCTACACCTTC. Translated: CSASGVAGHGYTF. V and J are TRBV20-1 and TRBJ1-2; a possible D gene is TRBD1 (5 bases). This CDR3 is built from 13 residues. Germline V lookup: CDR1 DFQATT, CDR2 SNEGSKA (reference sequence). V lost 3 bases and J lost 6, with 14 bases in between.

For this clonotype: A read error is possible here, since a much larger clone lies one base away. Because the CDR3 is missing its conserved closing phenylalanine or tryptophan, this is likely a read error. This chain links TRBV2 with TRBJ1-1; D gene ambiguous. Germline lookup yields CDR1 SNHLY and CDR2 FYNNEI. Trimming stripped 5 bases from V and 3 bases from J, with 4 bases between. The CDR3 is 11 amino acids. CDR3 in amino acids: CASSWDTEAFL. In DNA form, the CDR3 reads TGTGCCAGCAGTTGGGACACTGAAGCTTTCCTT.

This clonotype was seen ten or more times. V is TRBV5-1 and J is TRBJ1-3, with D unresolved. The V gene's germline CDR1 is SGHRS and CDR2 YFSETQ. The CDR3 spans 15 residues. The V end was cut by 3 bases, the J end by 4 bases, with 14 bases between. The DNA for the CDR3 is TGCGCCAGCAGCTCGAGGGATTCCTGGGGAAACACCATATATTTT. Encoded protein: CASSSRDSWGNTIYF.

For this clonotype: A much larger clone lies a single base off, so this may be a read error. V gene TRBV9 combines with J gene TRBJ2-3; either TRBD1 or TRBD2 may supply D (5 bases each). The germline V gene has CDR1 SGDLS and CDR2 YYNGEE. The CDR3 is 15 amino acids. The CDR3 loop reads CASSGLSGTSDTQCF. The CDR3 DNA reads TGTGCCAGCAGCGGTTTGTCCGGGACGTCAGATACGCAGTGTTTT.

The chain links TRBV19 to TRBJ2-3, with a weak D call TRBD2 (5 bases). Germline CDR1 and CDR2: LNHDA and SQIVND (reference sequence). CDR3 length equals 15 residues. V was clipped by 6 bases and J by 8 bases, with 21 bases between them. In DNA form, the CDR3 reads TGTGCCAGTAGACTGACTGGACTCGGGGTAGGTACGCAGTATTTT. It codes for CASRLTGLGVGTQYF.

Ten or more counts support this clonotype. V gene TRBV7-3 combines with J gene TRBJ2-1; D is ambiguous. The V gene lost 4 bases and the J gene lost 8 bases, with 15 bases spanning the gap. CDR1 SGHTA and CDR2 FQGTGA come from the germline V gene. The CDR3 loop spans 14 amino acids. The CDR3 DNA is TGTGCCAGCAGCTCCCAACCCTCTTCCGATGAGCAGTTCTTC. Translated, it gives CASSSQPSSDEQFF. The full variable domain, rest sourced from reference TRBV7-3 and TRBJ2-1, is GAGVSQTPSNKVTEKGKYVELRCDPISGHTALYWYRQSLGQGPEFLIYFQGTGAADDSGLPNDRFFAVRPEGSVSTLKIQRTERGDSAVYLCASSSQPSSDEQFFGPGTRLTVL.

In this sample, this clonotype turned up many times. The rearrangement joins TRBV20-1 to TRBJ2-3; the match to TRBD2 covers 14 bases. Germline assignment: CDR1 DFQATT and CDR2 SNEGSKA (reference sequence). J lost 4 bases, V lost 1 base, and 13 bases had no gene match. The CDR3 is 19 residues long. CDR3 DNA: TGCAGTGCTAGAGTAGGGGGGACTCGACTAGCGGGGGGGGCAGATACGCAGTATTTT. Translating gives CSARVGGTRLAGGADTQYF.

The rearrangement joins TRBV11-2 to TRBJ2-7; TRBD2 agrees at 7 bases. This CDR3 has 14 residues. In germline, CDR1 is SGHAT, CDR2 FQNNGV. V shed 7 bases and J 3 bases; nucleotides not matched to a gene: 9. The CDR3 loop is CASTGGTTSYEQYF. The CDR3 DNA reads as TGTGCCAGCACCGGAGGGACTACTAGCTACGAGCAGTACTTC.

The table lists this clonotype with a count of one. One base away lies a much larger clone, so this may be a sequencing read error. The chain uses TRBV5-4 and TRBJ2-5, with TRBD2 as a possible D gene (5 bases). CDR3 length: 15 residues. Trimming removed 4 bases at V and 4 bases at J, with 17 bases between. CDR1 and CDR2 from the germline V gene are SGHNT and YYREEE (reference sequence). This CDR3 reads CASSPGGPAAETQYF. In nucleotides, the CDR3 is TGTGCCAGCAGCCCGGGTGGACCAGCGGCAGAGACCCAGTACTTC.

This clonotype has at least ten counts. The chain recombines TRBV7-2 with TRBJ2-7; D not certain. This CDR3 has 16 amino acids. The V gene lost 0 bases and the J gene lost 2 bases, with 14 bases spanning the gap. Germline V gene lookup returns CDR1 SGHTA and CDR2 FQGNSA. CDR3 sequence (DNA): TGTGCCAGCAGCTTAGCGCCTTTGCGGAATGCCTACGAGCAGTACTTC. Protein sequence: CASSLAPLRNAYEQYF.

The genes are TRBV20-1 and TRBJ2-1; D uncertain. V shed 4 bases and J shed 0 bases, with 16 bases lying between them. Germline assignment: CDR1 DFQATT and CDR2 SNEGSKA (reference sequence). The CDR3 runs to 16 residues. The CDR3 bases are TGCAGTGCTAACCCCCAGACGGTTAGCTCCTACAATGAGCAGTTCTTC. This sequence encodes CSANPQTVSSYNEQFF.

This clonotype has at least ten counts. The V gene is TRBV12-3 or TRBV12-4, the J gene TRBJ2-1; D is unclear. V shed 10 bases and J shed 8 bases, with 27 bases lying between them. The length of the CDR3 is 16 residues. Here the CDR3 DNA reads TGTGCCACCGCCATAGTGCGATCCTTTGCAAGAGATGAGCAGTTCTTC. Encoded protein: CATAIVRSFARDEQFF.

This clonotype was counted at least ten times. The chain recombines TRBV27 with TRBJ2-7; D remains unclear. The CDR3 length is 12 residues. The germline gives CDR1 MNHEY, CDR2 SMNVEV (reference sequence). The V and J ends lost 8 bases and 3 bases respectively, with 11 bases between them. The CDR3 nucleotides are TGTGCCAGCGGTCCTTTGCTCTACGAGCAGTACTTC. Its protein product is CASGPLLYEQYF.

At least ten counts were recorded for this clonotype. This sequence joins TRBV14 and TRBJ2-3, with 9 nucleotides matching TRBD1. This CDR3 is built from 14 residues. The V and J ends lost 4 bases and 3 bases, in that order; junction bases with no gene match: 2. CDR1 and CDR2 (germline): SGHDN, FVKESK. The CDR3 DNA reads TGTGCCAGCAGCCTGACAGGGGGTACAGATACGCAGTATTTT. Protein: CASSLTGGTDTQYF.

This clonotype has a count of ten or more. The V call is TRBV2, the J call TRBJ2-7; D is perhaps TRBD2 (7 bases). Germline values: CDR1 SNHLY, CDR2 FYNNEI. Trimming removed 10 bases from V and 3 bases from J, with 25 bases in between. The CDR3 length is 16 residues. This CDR3 is CAKRSSSSGGGYEQYF. DNA for the CDR3: TGTGCCAAACGCTCTTCCTCTAGCGGAGGGGGCTACGAGCAGTACTTC.

Notes on this clonotype: No conserved phenylalanine or tryptophan ends this CDR3, so it is likely a read error. The V and J genes are TRBV7-2 and TRBJ2-7; D is undetermined. The CDR3 extends over 14 amino acids. Looked up from germline, CDR1 is SGHTA and CDR2 is FQGNSA. CDR3 sequence (DNA): TGCGCCAGCAGCTTAGGACCTCAGGCCTACGAGCAGTACCTC. Protein: CASSLGPQAYEQYL.

In this sample, this clonotype turned up many times. The rearrangement joins TRBV19 to TRBJ2-3, with 7 bases that match TRBD1. The length of the CDR3 is 14 residues. Germline V CDR1 and CDR2: LNHDA, SQIVND (reference sequence). Germline trimming cut 6 bases from V and 0 bases from J; bases unmatched to any gene: 3. CDR3 sequence: CASSTGVSTDTQYF. CDR3 DNA sequence: TGTGCCAGTAGCACAGGGGTTAGCACAGATACGCAGTATTTT. Variable domain in full (rest from reference TRBV19 and TRBJ2-3): DGGITQSPKYLFRKEGQNVTLSCEQNLNHDAMYWYRQDPGQGLRLIYYSQIVNDFQKGDIAEGYSVSREKKESFPLTVTSAQKNPTAFYLCASSTGVSTDTQYFGPGTRLTVL.

The rearrangement uses TRBV27 and TRBJ1-5; 7 bases fit TRBD1. V gave up 4 bases and J gave up 8 bases; unmatched junction bases: 5. Per germline, CDR1 MNHEY and CDR2 SMNVEV (reference sequence). CDR3 length: 13 residues. The CDR3 region is CASSCRGAEPQHF. The CDR3 DNA reads as TGTGCCAGCAGTTGCAGGGGGGCAGAGCCCCAGCATTTT.

This clonotype occurred many times. The rearrangement joins TRBV20-1 to TRBJ1-1; the D gene is possibly TRBD1 (6 bases). The CDR3 runs 14 residues. V lost 6 bases to trimming and J lost 0 bases, with 14 bases between them. CDR1 and CDR2 (germline): DFQATT, SNEGSKA (reference sequence). The DNA for the CDR3 is TGCAGTGCCCCTTTTAGGGGGATGAACACTGAAGCTTTCTTT. Protein sequence: CSAPFRGMNTEAFF.

This clonotype was seen many times. J is TRBJ2-5 and V is TRBV5-8, with D possibly being TRBD1 or TRBD2 (5 bases each). Germline CDR1 is SGHTS and CDR2 is YDEGEE. The V and J ends lost 5 bases and 5 bases respectively, with 16 bases between them. The CDR3 consists of 14 residues. This CDR3 reads CASSFQEGMETQYF. The CDR3 DNA follows: TGTGCCAGCAGTTTCCAAGAGGGGATGGAGACCCAGTACTTC.

V gene TRBV28 combines with J gene TRBJ1-1; 9 nucleotides line up with TRBD1. The V segment lost 6 bases and the J segment 6 bases; nucleotides outside the gene matches: 14. This CDR3 contains 16 residues. Germline-derived CDR1 and CDR2 are MDHEN and SYDVKM. The CDR3 loop reads CASSLLTGTGMPEAFF. For the CDR3, the DNA is TGTGCCAGCAGCTTACTAACCGGGACAGGGATGCCTGAAGCTTTCTTT. Supplemented by reference TRBV28 and TRBJ1-1, the full variable domain reads DVKVTQSSRYLVKRTGEKVFLECVQDMDHENMFWYRQDPGLGLRLIYFSYDVKMKEKGDIPEGYSVSREKKERFSLILESASTNQTSMYLCASSLLTGTGMPEAFFGQGTRLTVV.